A single sample gave rise to the 11 T cell receptor beta chains below, sequenced in a study of blood T cell repertoires in COVID-19. This table comes from immunoSEQ multiplex PCR, and its TCRdb copy is limited to in-frame clones, with some not included. The sample carries roughly 400,000 clones, roughly 89% recorded once. Sequencing was carried out using PBMCs or T cells enriched from blood (not recorded which). These receptors were collected from a woman younger than 45 who had recovered from COVID-19.

This chain links TRBV28 with TRBJ1-1, with D perhaps TRBD1 (6 bases). The CDR3 runs 13 residues. Trimming shortened V by 11 bases and J by 6 bases, and 19 bases separated the two germline ends. CDR1 is MDHEN, CDR2 SYDVKM, per germline. The CDR3 here is CAVLPQGNAEAFF. The CDR3 coding sequence is TGTGCCGTCCTACCACAGGGTAACGCTGAAGCTTTCTTT.

V gene TRBV11-2 combines with J gene TRBJ1-1; weak D call: TRBD1 (5 bases). CDR1 and CDR2 from the germline V gene are SGHAT and FQNNGV. Trimming stripped 5 bases from V and 6 bases from J, with 16 bases between. This CDR3 region has 14 residues. The CDR3 DNA follows: TGTGCCAGCAGCCTACGTCGGGGGATCGCTGAAGCTTTCTTT. This gives the protein CASSLRRGIAEAFF.

This clone was counted between two and nine times. Other nucleotide sequences from this sample produce the same CDR3. Written as DNA, the CDR3 is TGCGCCAGCAGCTTGGGCGCGGGGGGCTACGAGCAGTACTTC. Amino acid sequence: CASSLGAGGYEQYF. V usage is TRBV5-1 and J usage is TRBJ2-7, with 8 bases matching TRBD2. This CDR3 is built from 14 residues. V was clipped by 0 bases and J by 3 bases; unmatched bases: 2. The germline gives CDR1 SGHRS, CDR2 YFSETQ.

The rearrangement joins TRBV18 to TRBJ2-3; 8 positions agree with TRBD1. Per the germline V gene, CDR1 is KGHSH and CDR2 is LQKENI. J lost 6 bases, V lost 0 bases, and 11 bases had no gene match. The CDR3 covers 17 residues. CDR3 nucleotide sequence: TGTGCCAGCTCACCACCGAGGCTTCAGGGGGCTTGGGATACGCAGTATTTT. The encoded protein is CASSPPRLQGAWDTQYF.

The chain links TRBV5-1 to TRBJ2-3, with a possible D match to TRBD1 (6 bases). The CDR3 length is 15 residues. V was clipped by 0 bases and J by 2 bases, with 10 bases between them. CDR1 and CDR2 (germline): SGHRS, YFSETQ. CDR3: CASSLEGVSTDTQYF. CDR3 DNA sequence: TGCGCCAGCAGCTTGGAGGGGGTTTCCACAGATACGCAGTATTTT.

The rearrangement uses TRBV28 and TRBJ1-3; D might be TRBD1 (6 bases). CDR1 is MDHEN, CDR2 SYDVKM, per germline. The V end was cut by 4 bases, the J end by 4 bases, with 14 bases between. CDR3 size: 15 residues. CDR3 sequence reads: CASSSGGTDGNTIYF. As DNA, the CDR3 is TGTGCCAGCAGTTCGGGGGGCACGGACGGAAACACCATATATTTT.

This sequence joins TRBV6-5 and TRBJ1-2; 7 bases align to TRBD1. Germline values: CDR1 MNHEY, CDR2 SVGAGI. CDR3 length equals 11 residues. Losses at the gene ends were 11 bases for V and 6 bases for J; bases not matched to a gene: 6. The DNA for the CDR3 is TGTGCCGCAAAGGGGGCGAATGGCTACACCTTC. It is translated as CAAKGANGYTF.

The J gene is TRBJ2-1, the V gene TRBV11-3; 8 positions match TRBD2. The germline gives CDR1 SGHNT, CDR2 YENEEA. The CDR3 extends over 16 amino acids. V gave up 1 base and J gave up 5 bases; unmatched junction bases: 7. DNA of the CDR3: TGTGCCAGCAGCTTAGGGCGGGGACTAGGAGACAATGAGCAGTTCTTC. This encodes CASSLGRGLGDNEQFF.

CDR3 bases: TGTGCCAGCAGTTCGAACTATGGCTACACCTTC. Translating gives CASSSNYGYTF. The chain joins TRBV2 to TRBJ1-2; D unclear. V was clipped by 5 bases and J by 2 bases, with 3 bases between them. Per germline, CDR1 SNHLY and CDR2 FYNNEI. CDR3 size: 11 residues.

The chain is built from TRBV24-1 and TRBJ2-3; D is perhaps TRBD2 (5 bases). Germline V gene data show CDR1 as KGHDR and CDR2 as SFDVKD. CDR3 length: 15 amino acids. V was pared by 3 bases and J by 1 base, with 10 bases between. The CDR3 sequence: CATSDLATGTDTQYF. CDR3 nucleotide sequence: TGTGCCACCAGTGATCTAGCCACAGGCACAGATACGCAGTATTTT.

The V and J genes are TRBV3-1 (or the pseudogene TRBV3-2) and TRBJ2-5; TRBD2 matches at 11 bases. V shed 1 base, J shed 3 bases, and the junction held 7 bases outside the gene matches. CDR1 and CDR2 from the germline V gene are LGHDT and YNNKEL (reference sequence). The CDR3 has 17 residues. The CDR3 protein is CASSQGVSGRGEETQYF. The CDR3 coding sequence is TGTGCCAGCAGCCAAGGCGTTAGCGGGAGGGGTGAAGAGACCCAGTACTTC.